The rows below give T cell receptor beta chains drawn from one sample of a study of cytomegalovirus exposure and HLA in healthy donors. Produced via immunoSEQ multiplex PCR; TCRdb's table is partial and in-frame only. The sample holds roughly 120,000 clones; about 87% are singletons and the top ten take about 1.8%. Material: PBMCs. All receptors derive from a man between 18 and 29 years old in good health and CMV-seronegative. Both conserved end residues are part of each CDR3.

V,J,CDR3
TRBV27,TRBJ2-1,CAGDRGGSSYNEQFF
TRBV6-1,TRBJ2-7,CASRHGQGGDHEQYF
TRBV18,TRBJ2-7,CATQAGDGYEQYF
TRBV19,TRBJ2-6,CASSIGGSGANVLTF
TRBV4-1,TRBJ2-3,CASSQDVPDTQYF
TRBV30,TRBJ1-1,CAWSVAPEAEAFF
TRBV7-7,TRBJ2-1,CASSLGRGEQFF
TRBV11-2,TRBJ2-5,CASAYGSQETQYF
TRBV27,TRBJ1-4,CASSLTGSDEKLFF
TRBV14,TRBJ1-2,CASSQLLWGYTF
TRBV18,TRBJ2-1,CASSPKTTGSYNEQFF
TRBV6-1,TRBJ1-5,CASSQGQGFQPQHF
TRBV21-1,TRBJ2-2,CASSETGYDTGELFF
TRBV7-9,TRBJ1-2,CASSPDASYGYTF
TRBV2,TRBJ2-2,CASRGTVNTGELFF
TRBV27,TRBJ1-5,CASSLSTGGSQPQHF
TRBV6-5,TRBJ1-2,CASSYQQGSNYGYTF
TRBV7-2,TRBJ2-6,CASSADRGFGANVLTF